These 7 T cell receptor beta chains were sequenced from one sample in a study of T cell responses to AZD1222 COVID-19 vaccine. Only in-frame clones appear in the TCRdb table, and some are missing; sequencing was by immunoSEQ multiplex PCR. Of roughly 180,000 clones listed, 75% to 90% are singletons. Sequences were derived from peripheral blood, sampled on day 0 of AZD1222 vaccination. These receptor sequences come from an adult in good health.

This clone has a handful of counts. The J gene is TRBJ2-5, the V gene TRBV10-1; D possibly corresponds to TRBD2 (5 bases). This CDR3 region has 17 residues. V was shortened by 0 bases and J by 3 bases, with 17 bases between the two germline ends. Germline CDR1 and CDR2: WNHNN and SYGVQD (reference sequence). The CDR3 spells CASSESVQTSGKETQYF. The CDR3 DNA reads as TGCGCCAGCAGTGAGTCGGTACAGACCAGCGGTAAAGAGACCCAGTACTTC.

This clone was recorded only once. The genes are TRBV6-5 and TRBJ2-7, with D tentatively TRBD1 (6 bases). The length of the CDR3 is 13 residues. The germline gives CDR1 MNHEY, CDR2 SVGAGI. Trimming shortened V by 4 bases and J by 3 bases, and 10 bases separated the two germline ends. Here the CDR3 reads CASSLGGDYEQYV. CDR3 nucleotide sequence: TGTGCCAGCAGTTTAGGGGGTGACTACGAGCAGTACGTC.

The V gene is TRBV5-1, the J gene TRBJ1-2; D is possibly TRBD1 (6 bases). V dropped 2 bases and J dropped 4 bases, with 24 bases sitting between them. Per germline, CDR1 SGHRS and CDR2 YFSETQ. The CDR3 consists of 18 residues. The CDR3 bases are TGCGCCAGCAGCTTTTCCGGGTTTTTTGAACAGGGCCCCTATGGCTACACCTTC. This translates into CASSFSGFFEQGPYGYTF.

The chain combines TRBV7-2 with TRBJ2-1; perhaps TRBD2 as D (6 bases). The CDR3 runs to 15 residues. Trimming pared 7 bases from V and 5 bases from J, leaving 18 bases between. Germline values: CDR1 SGHTA, CDR2 FQGNSA. Here the CDR3 reads CASKRRGSRNNEQFF. The CDR3 DNA reads TGTGCCAGCAAGCGGCGGGGCAGCCGAAACAATGAGCAGTTCTTC.

This rearrangement joins TRBV10-2 to TRBJ2-1; 8 bases fit TRBD2. V was clipped by 2 bases and J by 2 bases; unmatched bases: 2. Germline values: CDR1 WSHSY, CDR2 SAAADI. This CDR3 has 15 residues. For the CDR3, the DNA is TGCGCCAGCAGTGAGGGAGCGGGGGCCTACAATGAGCAGTTCTTC. This translates into CASSEGAGAYNEQFF.

V and J are TRBV18 and TRBJ1-3; D is uncertain. Germline V CDR1 and CDR2: KGHSH, LQKENI. Trimming removed 1 base at V and 0 bases at J, with 19 bases between. CDR3 length: 19 residues. This chain's CDR3 is CASSPRISRELLSGNTIYF. CDR3 DNA sequence: TGTGCCAGCTCACCACGTATAAGTCGGGAGCTACTCTCTGGAAACACCATATATTTT.

The V call is TRBV5-1, the J call TRBJ1-2, with TRBD1 matching 10 bases. Germline trimming cut 4 bases from V and 4 bases from J; bases unmatched to any gene: 10. Germline CDR1 SGHRS, CDR2 YFSETQ. CDR3 length: 16 residues. The CDR3 DNA reads as TGCGCCAGCAGCGTCGGGACAGGGGAAACAGGCTATGGCTACACCTTC. It specifies CASSVGTGETGYGYTF.